The 32 T cell receptor beta chains below were found in one sample sequenced in a study of post-analysis software for immune sequencing data. General study findings and limits: Relative to controls, patients had about 5 TRBV segments at higher frequency, with TRBV5-6, TRBV5-1 and TRBV20-1 among these.

For these receptors, no antigen is known. Unique molecular identifiers had been added to the TCR beta cDNA libraries. TCRdb itself ran the PCR reads through MiXCR, one entry per CDR3 protein. The table lists about 380,000 distinct CDR3 sequences, 30% to 45% of them singletons, with 13% in the top ten. The material sequenced was blood. The receptors come from a girl aged 10-17 years with multiple sclerosis.

This clonotype was detected many times. The chain is built from TRBV5-8 and TRBJ2-1; the match to TRBD1 covers 10 bases. Losses at the gene ends were 5 bases for V and 7 bases for J; bases not matched to a gene: 9. CDR3 length equals 15 residues. Per germline, CDR1 SGHTS and CDR2 YDEGEE. In DNA form, the CDR3 reads TGTGCCAGCAGTTCATCCGGGACAGGGGATAATGAGCAGTTCTTC. Translated: CASSSSGTGDNEQFF.

The rearrangement links TRBV14 to TRBJ1-4; 7 nucleotides align to TRBD1. The CDR3 length is 15 residues. J gave up 8 bases and V 2 bases, and 8 bases lay outside the gene matches. Germline CDR1 is SGHDN and CDR2 is FVKESK. CDR3 bases: TGTGCCAGCAGCCAACTCAGACAGGGTGGGGAAAAACTGTTTTTT. Translated, it gives CASSQLRQGGEKLFF.

This clonotype showed up just a few times. The DNA for the CDR3 is TGTGCCATCAGCCGACAGGGGGACATGAACACTGAAGCTTTCTTT. Protein product: CAISRQGDMNTEAFF. J is TRBJ1-1 and V is TRBV10-3; TRBD1 aligns across 9 bases. V shed 6 bases, J shed 0 bases, and the junction held 5 bases outside the gene matches. The CDR3 runs 15 residues. Germline CDR1 reads ENHRY; CDR2 reads SYGVKD.

This clonotype was recorded a few times. The rearrangement links TRBV10-3 to TRBJ2-3; D is undetermined. The ends were cut back, 3 bases at V and 7 bases at J, with 8 bases in the middle. Per germline, CDR1 ENHRY and CDR2 SYGVKD. This CDR3 spans 12 amino acids. The CDR3 DNA reads as TGTGCCATCAGTGAAGACTCGAATACGCAGTATTTT. It yields the protein CAISEDSNTQYF.

This clonotype has just a few counts. The chain combines TRBV4-1 with TRBJ2-6; D is possibly TRBD1 (7 bases). Germline lookup yields CDR1 MGHRA and CDR2 YSYEKL. There are 20 residues in the CDR3. With 3 bases removed from V and 0 bases from J, the gap between germline ends came to 21 bases. This CDR3 is CASSHRKGGQVASGANVLTF. CDR3 coding DNA: TGCGCCAGCAGCCATCGAAAGGGAGGACAGGTGGCCTCTGGGGCCAACGTCCTGACTTTC.

For this clonotype: Compared with germline, one end of the junction differs, possibly owing to a read error. V and J are TRBV6-1 and TRBJ2-7; D may be TRBD1 or TRBD2 (6 bases each). The germline gives CDR1 MNHNS, CDR2 SASEGT. The CDR3 covers 13 residues. For the CDR3, the DNA is TGTACCAGCAGGGGCGTGGGGGGCTACGAGCAGTACTTC. Translation gives CTSRGVGGYEQYF.

This clonotype was counted only a few times. The chain carries TRBV20-1 and TRBJ2-1, with 8 bases fitting TRBD1. The CDR3 covers 14 residues. With V trimmed by 0 bases and J by 7 bases, 5 bases remained unmatched. Germline values: CDR1 DFQATT, CDR2 SNEGSKA (reference sequence). The CDR3 protein is CSARDWDRHNEQFF. CDR3 DNA sequence: TGCAGTGCTAGAGACTGGGACAGGCATAATGAGCAGTTCTTC.

In its sample, this clonotype was seen a few times. The chain carries TRBV6-6 and TRBJ2-1; D may be TRBD1 (5 bases). Germline V gene sequence: CDR1 MNHNY, CDR2 SVGAGI (reference sequence). This CDR3 is built from 13 residues. Trimming took 7 bases from V and 5 from J, leaving 12 bases between them. The CDR3 DNA follows: TGTGCCAGCAACCAAATCAGGGACAATGAGCAGTTCTTC. Translated: CASNQIRDNEQFF.

This clonotype was picked up a small number of times. This rearrangement joins TRBV6-2 or TRBV6-3 to TRBJ2-6, with D possibly being TRBD1 (6 bases). CDR3 size: 17 residues. V was trimmed by 2 bases and J by 0 bases, leaving 11 bases between them. Germline values: CDR1 MNHEY, CDR2 SVGEGT. The CDR3 sequence: CASSYGVRGSGANVLTF. As DNA, the CDR3 is TGTGCCAGCAGTTACGGGGTCAGGGGCTCTGGGGCCAACGTCCTGACTTTC.

As regards this clonotype: This may be a read error, as it is one base from a much larger clone. The chain couples TRBV20-1 to TRBJ2-1; 8 bases fit TRBD2. Germline V CDR1 and CDR2: DFQATT, SNEGSKA (reference sequence). CDR3 size: 14 residues. In DNA, the CDR3 is TGCGGTGCTCGATCCGGGACTAGTATCAATGAGCAGTTCTTC. Its protein is CGARSGTSINEQFF.

V gene TRBV6-5 combines with J gene TRBJ1-6; possible D gene TRBD1, 5 bases. Germline V gene lookup returns CDR1 MNHEY and CDR2 SVGAGI. V lost 6 bases and J 8 bases, leaving 20 bases between the germline ends. The CDR3 is made up of 16 amino acids. The CDR3, as DNA: TGTGCCAGCAGCCAAGTGGGGGGACTGGGGGATTCACCCCTCCACTTT. This translates into CASSQVGGLGDSPLHF.

The rearrangement joins TRBV20-1 to TRBJ2-1; D not resolved. Germline-derived CDR1 and CDR2 are DFQATT and SNEGSKA (reference sequence). V was clipped by 1 base and J by 5 bases, with 9 bases between them. The CDR3 has 13 amino acids. Here the CDR3 DNA reads TGCAGTGCTAGAGCTAGACCGGACAATGAGCAGTTCTTC. Translation gives CSARARPDNEQFF.

This clonotype was detected only a few times. The chain uses TRBV20-1 and TRBJ2-7; possible D gene TRBD1, 5 bases. V lost 2 bases and J lost 2, with 19 bases in between. Germline assignment: CDR1 DFQATT and CDR2 SNEGSKA (reference sequence). The CDR3 has 16 amino acids. CDR3 sequence reads: CSARKGVIGETYEQYF. The DNA for the CDR3 is TGCAGTGCTAGAAAAGGGGTCATCGGCGAAACCTACGAGCAGTACTTC.

This clonotype occurred a few times. This chain joins TRBV7-9 and TRBJ2-5; D is unclear. V was pared by 5 bases and J by 5 bases, with 15 bases between. Germline V lookup: CDR1 SEHNR, CDR2 FQNEAQ (reference sequence). CDR3 length: 14 amino acids. CDR3 residues: CASSPSQMTETQYF. The CDR3 bases are TGTGCCAGCAGCCCCAGCCAGATGACGGAGACCCAGTACTTC.

This clonotype was recorded a few times. The gene calls are TRBV12-3 or TRBV12-4 and TRBJ1-5; no clear D. The V end was cut by 6 bases, the J end by 11 bases, with 17 bases between. The CDR3 has 13 amino acids. DNA for the CDR3: TGTGCCAGCAGCTCCCTCGCGCTTTCATCCCAGCATTTT. This encodes CASSSLALSSQHF.

With regard to this clonotype: The junction and the germline gene differ at one end; a read error may be behind it. The gene calls are TRBV10-3 and TRBJ1-1, with no clear D. This CDR3 spans 13 amino acids. Germline CDR1 reads ENHRY; CDR2 reads SYGVKD. The chain's CDR3 is CTISEEGNTEAFF. The CDR3 DNA follows: TGTACCATCAGTGAGGAAGGGAACACTGAAGCTTTCTTT.

J is TRBJ2-1 and V is TRBV15, with 7 bases lining up with TRBD2. Germline assignment: CDR1 LNHNV and CDR2 YYDKDF (reference sequence). This CDR3 comprises 16 residues. Trimming took 6 bases from V and 5 from J; bases not matched to a gene: 13. The CDR3 is CATSSTGGGINNEQFF. The CDR3 nucleotides are TGTGCCACCAGTTCGACTGGCGGGGGTATCAACAATGAGCAGTTCTTC.

The V and J genes are TRBV29-1 and TRBJ2-3, with 10 nucleotides matching TRBD2. Germline loops: CDR1 SQVTM, CDR2 ANQGSEA. V dropped 0 bases and J dropped 4; count of bases not matched to a gene: 22. The CDR3 extends over 21 amino acids. Written as DNA, the CDR3 is TGCAGCGTTGAAGAACAGGGGCTAGCGGGGGCTGAGGCTTACGGCCCAGATACGCAGTATTTT. Translation gives CSVEEQGLAGAEAYGPDTQYF.

This clonotype was observed at least ten times. The rearrangement links TRBV12-3 or TRBV12-4 to TRBJ2-1; 8 bases are shared with TRBD2. This CDR3 region has 15 residues. V dropped 3 bases and J dropped 6; count of bases not matched to a gene: 7. CDR3 DNA sequence: TGTGCCAGCAGTTTGGACGGGGGGGCGTTCAATGAGCAGTTCTTC. It codes for CASSLDGGAFNEQFF.

This clonotype has just one count. The CDR3 sequence is CASSLGSLGTEAFF. In DNA, the CDR3 is TGTGCCAGCAGCTTAGGTTCCCTAGGGACTGAAGCTTTCTTT. V usage is TRBV7-2 and J usage is TRBJ1-1; the D is unclear. The CDR3 loop spans 14 amino acids. The V gene's germline CDR1 is SGHTA and CDR2 FQGNSA. Trimming took off 1 base at V and 5 bases at J, with 11 bases between the two ends. Full variable domain (rest looked up from reference TRBV7-2 and TRBJ1-1): GAGVSQSPSNKVTEKGKDVELRCDPISGHTALYWYRQSLGQGLEFLIYFQGNSAPDKSGLPSDRFSAERTGGSVSTLTIQRTQQEDSAVYLCASSLGSLGTEAFFGQGTRLTVV.

This clonotype was picked up a small number of times. The rearrangement uses TRBV7-2 and TRBJ2-7; 8 nucleotides agree with TRBD1. Looked up from germline, CDR1 is SGHTA and CDR2 is FQGNSA. J lost 6 bases, V lost 2 bases, and 6 bases had no gene match. The CDR3 is made up of 14 amino acids. For the CDR3, the DNA is TGTGCCAGCAGCTTAACGGACAGGGATGTCGAGCAGTACTTC. It translates to CASSLTDRDVEQYF.

The rearrangement uses TRBV14 and TRBJ2-1; D possibly matches TRBD1 or TRBD2 (6 bases each). Germline loops: CDR1 SGHDN, CDR2 FVKESK. Trimming took off 8 bases at V and 4 bases at J, with 18 bases between the two ends. The CDR3 is 15 amino acids. The CDR3 is CASAQEGGWYNEQFF. CDR3 nucleotide sequence: TGTGCCAGCGCTCAGGAGGGGGGATGGTACAATGAGCAGTTCTTC.

In nucleotides, the CDR3 is TGCGCCAGCAGCTTGTCCCTAGCGGGGGAGGATACGCAGTATTTT. Translated, it gives CASSLSLAGEDTQYF. This chain joins TRBV5-1 and TRBJ2-3; TRBD2 matches at 10 bases. V was pared by 1 base and J by 6 bases, with 5 bases of the junction left unmatched. Germline assignment: CDR1 SGHRS and CDR2 YFSETQ. The CDR3 spans 15 residues.

As regards this clonotype: No conserved phenylalanine or tryptophan ends this CDR3, so it is likely a read error. This chain links TRBV20-1 with TRBJ2-7; TRBD2 is a possible D gene (5 bases). V was clipped by 0 bases and J by 0 bases, with 12 bases between them. Germline V lookup: CDR1 DFQATT, CDR2 SNEGSKA (reference sequence). This CDR3 is 15 amino acids long. This chain's CDR3 is CSARDTGMSSYEQYI. In DNA form, the CDR3 reads TGCAGTGCTAGAGATACCGGGATGAGCTCCTACGAGCAGTACATC.

V and J are TRBV5-1 and TRBJ2-7; D remains ambiguous. Germline lookup yields CDR1 SGHRS and CDR2 YFSETQ. V gave up 5 bases and J gave up 0 bases, with 9 bases separating them. CDR3 size: 13 residues. CDR3 sequence (DNA): TGCGCCAGCAGAAGCCCGAGCTCCTACGAGCAGTACTTC. Amino acid sequence: CASRSPSSYEQYF.

This clonotype was counted between two and nine times. This chain links TRBV5-1 with TRBJ2-1; D is unresolved. The CDR3 loop spans 15 amino acids. CDR1 and CDR2 from the germline V gene are SGHRS and YFSETQ. V was clipped by 5 bases and J by 0 bases, with 12 bases between them. CDR3: CASRQDQSSYNEQFF. The DNA for the CDR3 is TGCGCCAGCAGACAAGACCAGAGCTCCTACAATGAGCAGTTCTTC.

This clonotype was detected ten times or more. The chain uses TRBV6-6 and TRBJ2-7; TRBD1 aligns across 9 bases. The germline V gene has CDR1 MNHNY and CDR2 SVGAGI (reference sequence). This CDR3 region has 15 residues. J gave up 0 bases and V 4 bases, and 4 bases lay outside the gene matches. In DNA form, the CDR3 reads TGTGCCAGCAGTTTAAGGACAGGGGACTCCTACGAGCAGTACTTC. Encoded protein: CASSLRTGDSYEQYF.

V and J are TRBV9 and TRBJ1-5, with a tentative D call TRBD1 (5 bases). Germline CDR1 SGDLS, CDR2 YYNGEE. CDR3 length: 14 residues. Trimming stripped 3 bases from V and 5 bases from J, with 12 bases between. The CDR3 sequence is CASSASGTHQPQHF. CDR3 bases: TGTGCCAGCAGCGCTTCCGGGACCCATCAGCCCCAGCATTTT.

The gene calls are TRBV7-8 and TRBJ1-1; D remains ambiguous. Trimming shortened V by 5 bases and J by 0 bases, and 13 bases separated the two germline ends. The germline CDR1 and CDR2 sequences are SGHVS and FQNEAQ. The CDR3 extends over 15 amino acids. The CDR3, as DNA: TGTGCCAGCAGCCCCGTAGGACTGTTGAACACTGAAGCTTTCTTT. Its translation is CASSPVGLLNTEAFF.

This chain uses TRBV11-2 with TRBJ2-1; weak D call: TRBD2 (6 bases). The CDR3 is made up of 17 amino acids. The germline gives CDR1 SGHAT, CDR2 FQNNGV. Trimming stripped 3 bases from V and 4 bases from J, with 19 bases between. The CDR3 here is CASSFPKLAPPYNEQFF. DNA for the CDR3: TGTGCCAGCAGCTTTCCGAAACTAGCCCCACCGTACAATGAGCAGTTCTTC. Combining the CDR3 with reference TRBV11-2 and TRBJ2-1 gives the whole variable domain EAGVAQSPRYKIIEKRQSVAFWCNPISGHATLYWYQQILGQGPKLLIQFQNNGVVDDSQLPKDRFSAERLKGVDSTLKIQPAKLEDSAVYLCASSFPKLAPPYNEQFFGPGTRLTVL.

V gene TRBV6-6 combines with J gene TRBJ2-5; TRBD1 agrees at 7 bases. The CDR3 consists of 14 residues. Looked up from germline, CDR1 is MNHNY and CDR2 is SVGAGI (reference sequence). With 6 bases clipped from V and 5 bases from J, the junction kept 9 bases outside the gene matches. In DNA, the CDR3 is TGTGCCAGCAGCCCCTTTACAGGGGAGGAGACCCAGTACTTC. It yields the protein CASSPFTGEETQYF.

This clonotype was detected a few times. The chain recombines TRBV5-1 with TRBJ1-1; TRBD1 matches at 10 bases. Germline CDR1 and CDR2: SGHRS and YFSETQ. V trimming: 5 bases; J trimming: 5 bases; junction bases outside the gene matches: 9. The length of the CDR3 is 15 residues. The DNA of the CDR3 is TGCGCCAGCAGGGGAGTCGGGACAGGGGCGACTGAAGCTTTCTTT. This translates into CASRGVGTGATEAFF.